Listed here are 31 T cell receptor beta chains from one sample, sequenced in a study of cytomegalovirus exposure and HLA in healthy donors. The PCR had 60 Vbeta and 13 Jbeta primers. Clones were read by immunoSEQ multiplex PCR, and TCRdb kept only the in-frame ones, dropping some. The table shows about 150,000 clones, with around 80% occurring only once. Sequenced: PBMCs. Receptors were obtained from a young man in good health and CMV-seropositive.

The chain is built from TRBV30 and TRBJ1-2, with D hard to call. Trimming cost V 0 bases and J 8 bases, with 16 bases left between them. Germline V CDR1 and CDR2: GTSNPN, SVGIG (reference sequence). The CDR3 runs to 14 residues. The CDR3 loop is CAWSVLGVTRGYTF. CDR3 coding DNA: TGTGCCTGGAGTGTACTCGGAGTCACTCGGGGCTACACCTTC.

A few counts support this clone. The CDR3 spells CASSSRSGTYEQYF. CDR3 nucleotides: TGCGCCAGCAGTAGTAGAAGCGGGACCTACGAGCAGTACTTC. The rearrangement links TRBV23-1 to TRBJ2-7, with 7 positions matching TRBD2. TRBV23-1 is placed among ORFs of uncertain function. The V segment lost 5 bases and the J segment 2 bases; nucleotides outside the gene matches: 6. The CDR3 sequence is 14 residues long.

The chain links TRBV10-3 to TRBJ2-3; weak D call: TRBD2 (6 bases). V was trimmed by 2 bases and J by 2 bases, leaving 26 bases between them. This CDR3 contains 20 residues. Germline V CDR1 and CDR2: ENHRY, SYGVKD. CDR3 residues: CAISERLVDETSRYTDTQYF. CDR3 nucleotide sequence: TGTGCCATCAGTGAGCGGCTAGTCGATGAAACTAGCAGATACACAGATACGCAGTATTTT.

The V gene is TRBV4-1, the J gene TRBJ2-5, with TRBD2 identical over 15 bases. CDR3 length equals 17 residues. Losses at the gene ends were 3 bases for V and 6 bases for J; bases not matched to a gene: 8. Germline lookup yields CDR1 MGHRA and CDR2 YSYEKL. CDR3 sequence reads: CASSQSGLAGGPQTQYF. For the CDR3, the DNA is TGCGCCAGCAGCCAGTCCGGACTAGCGGGAGGGCCACAGACCCAGTACTTC.

The chain has TRBV20-1 and TRBJ2-7; D perhaps matches TRBD1 (5 bases). The CDR3 totals 11 residues. V shed 4 bases and J shed 4 bases, with 8 bases lying between them. Germline CDR1 and CDR2: DFQATT and SNEGSKA (reference sequence). The CDR3 region has the DNA TGCAGTGCTAAGACAGCTTACGAGCAGTACTTC. It is translated as CSAKTAYEQYF.

The J gene is TRBJ2-1, the V gene TRBV20-1, with D possibly matching TRBD1 (5 bases). V was shortened by 4 bases and J by 6 bases, with 7 bases between the two germline ends. CDR1 and CDR2 (germline): DFQATT, SNEGSKA (reference sequence). The CDR3 is 11 amino acids. The CDR3 protein is CSAKGANEQFF. CDR3 in DNA: TGCAGTGCTAAAGGGGCCAATGAGCAGTTCTTC.

Only one count was recorded for this clone. The rearrangement links TRBV7-9 to TRBJ2-2; TRBD2 aligns across 9 bases. The germline V gene has CDR1 SEHNR and CDR2 FQNEAQ (reference sequence). This CDR3 comprises 18 residues. The trim removed 1 base at V and 2 bases at J, leaving 8 bases unmatched. Written as DNA, the CDR3 is TGTGCCAGCAGCTTAGGGGTAGCGGGAGTATTAAACACCGGGGAGCTGTTTTTT. It yields the protein CASSLGVAGVLNTGELFF.

The chain recombines TRBV13 with TRBJ2-3, with 13 nucleotides matching TRBD2. The CDR3 is 17 residues long. Germline V gene sequence: CDR1 PRHDT, CDR2 FYEKMQ (reference sequence). Unmatched junction bases numbered 9, after V lost 4 bases and J lost 5 bases. The CDR3 nucleotides read TGTGCCAGCAGCTCCGAGGGAGGACTAGCGGGAGTAGATACGCAGTATTTT. Residues: CASSSEGGLAGVDTQYF.

The chain couples TRBV6-6 to TRBJ2-1, with D possibly matching TRBD2 (5 bases). V gave up 5 bases and J gave up 10 bases, with 12 bases separating them. CDR1 MNHNY and CDR2 SVGAGI come from the germline V gene (reference sequence). The CDR3 length is 12 residues. The DNA for the CDR3 is TGTGCCAGCAGTCCCGACTATGGGGAGCAGTTCTTC. Translating it yields CASSPDYGEQFF.

The chain has TRBV11-2 and TRBJ1-2, with D uncertain. The germline CDR1 and CDR2 sequences are SGHAT and FQNNGV. This CDR3 spans 16 amino acids. Trimming left V 6 bases short and J 0 bases short, with 17 bases between. The CDR3 nucleotides are TGTGCCAGCAGACCTGTCGGGAGGCCAGCTAACTATGGCTACACCTTC. It specifies CASRPVGRPANYGYTF.

The chain recombines TRBV6-1 with TRBJ1-5, with a tentative D call TRBD1 (5 bases). Germline V CDR1 and CDR2: MNHNS, SASEGT. The CDR3 is 15 residues long. Trimming removed 3 bases from V and 3 bases from J, with 12 bases in between. CDR3 in DNA: TGTGCCAGCAGTGACAGGGAAGTCCCCAATCAGCCCCAGCATTTT. It encodes CASSDREVPNQPQHF.

The CDR3 nucleotides read TGTGCCAGTAGTGCAGGCAGGTCGAACACTGAAGCTTTCTTT. As protein: CASSAGRSNTEAFF. V and J are TRBV19 and TRBJ1-1, with D unresolved. The CDR3 consists of 14 residues. Deletions cut 5 bases from V and 1 base from J, with 11 bases between. CDR1 is LNHDA, CDR2 SQIVND, per germline (reference sequence).

This clone occurred a few times. The rearrangement uses TRBV13 and TRBJ2-2; the D gene is possibly TRBD2 (5 bases). The germline V gene has CDR1 PRHDT and CDR2 FYEKMQ (reference sequence). The CDR3 totals 15 residues. The V and J ends lost 3 bases and 0 bases respectively, with 8 bases between them. The CDR3 nucleotides read TGTGCCAGCAGCTTGGAAGCGGCGAACACCGGGGAGCTGTTTTTT. It encodes CASSLEAANTGELFF.

This clone turned up a few times. The V gene is TRBV5-1, the J gene TRBJ2-7, with D possibly matching TRBD1 (6 bases). The ends were cut back, 0 bases at V and 3 bases at J, with 25 bases in the middle. CDR3 length: 19 amino acids. Per germline, CDR1 SGHRS and CDR2 YFSETQ. CDR3 region: CASSLGVGRGFASIYEQYF. CDR3 DNA: TGCGCCAGCAGCTTGGGAGTGGGCAGGGGTTTTGCGTCCATCTACGAGCAGTACTTC.

V usage is TRBV7-2 and J usage is TRBJ2-5; D call uncertain. The CDR3 contains 15 residues. The V end was cut by 0 bases, the J end by 4 bases, with 12 bases between. CDR1 and CDR2 from the germline V gene are SGHTA and FQGNSA. CDR3 sequence reads: CASSLASAPGETQYF. The CDR3 DNA follows: TGTGCCAGCAGCTTAGCCTCTGCTCCGGGAGAGACCCAGTACTTC.

This chain uses TRBV5-1 with TRBJ1-5; 8 bases align to TRBD1. V shed 4 bases, J shed 4 bases, and the junction held 7 bases outside the gene matches. CDR1 is SGHRS, CDR2 YFSETQ, per germline. This CDR3 region has 15 residues. As DNA, the CDR3 is TGCGCCAGCAGCCTTACAGGGGGTCTAAATCAGCCCCAGCATTTT. Protein product: CASSLTGGLNQPQHF.

This clone was detected only a few times. V and J are TRBV7-3 and TRBJ2-1; the match to TRBD2 covers 7 bases. The germline gives CDR1 SGHTA, CDR2 FQGTGA. V lost 4 bases and J lost 1; bases outside the gene matches: 7. The CDR3 has 16 amino acids. The DNA of the CDR3 is TGTGCCAGCAGCTCCCGGGGCGGGAGTTCCTACAATGAGCAGTTCTTC. Translation: CASSSRGGSSYNEQFF.

A word on this clone: At one end the junction does not follow the germline gene, possibly because of a read error. The chain uses TRBV6-1 and TRBJ2-3; tentatively, D is TRBD2 (5 bases). This CDR3 has 15 amino acids. CDR1 is MNHNS, CDR2 SASEGT, per germline. Here the CDR3 DNA reads TGTGCCGGCAGTGAGAATCTCCTAGCTGCCGATACGCAGTATTTT. Amino acids: CAGSENLLAADTQYF.

The rearrangement links TRBV9 to TRBJ2-7; D perhaps matches TRBD2 (6 bases). V was trimmed by 0 bases and J by 7 bases, leaving 17 bases between them. The V gene's germline CDR1 is SGDLS and CDR2 YYNGEE. This CDR3 region has 15 residues. In nucleotides, the CDR3 is TGTGCCAGCAGCGTAGGCCCCCCGGGAGCGAATGAGCAGTACTTC. It yields the protein CASSVGPPGANEQYF. Full variable domain (outside the CDR3, taken from reference TRBV9 and TRBJ2-7): DSGVTQTPKHLITATGQRVTLRCSPRSGDLSVYWYQQSLDQGLQFLIQYYNGEERAKGNILERFSAQQFPDLHSELNLSSLELGDSALYFCASSVGPPGANEQYFGPGTRLTVT.

The chain links TRBV28 to TRBJ1-5; the D gene is possibly TRBD1 (5 bases). The V and J ends lost 7 bases and 9 bases respectively, with 25 bases between them. Germline V gives CDR1 MDHEN, CDR2 SYDVKM. This CDR3 has 16 amino acids. DNA for the CDR3: TGTGCCAGCATTAAGAGTGGAGGGACCCGGAGACGGCCCCAGCATTTT. It is translated as CASIKSGGTRRRPQHF.

Turning to this clone: Its ends do not fully match the called genes, so a read error is possible. V usage is TRBV5-4 and J usage is TRBJ2-3, with TRBD1 identical over 9 bases. From germline, CDR1 is SGHNT and CDR2 YYREEE (reference sequence). The CDR3 length is 15 residues. CDR3 nucleotides: TGTACCAGCGGGATACAGGGGGCCTTCACAGATACGCAGTATTTT. This encodes CTSGIQGAFTDTQYF.

The chain combines TRBV6-1 with TRBJ2-6; TRBD1 aligns across 8 bases. CDR1 and CDR2 from the germline V gene are MNHNS and SASEGT. The CDR3 spans 16 residues. V trimming: 6 bases; J trimming: 0 bases; junction bases outside the gene matches: 4. The CDR3 nucleotides read TGTGCCAGCAGCGAAACAGGGGGCTCTGGGGCCAACGTCCTGACTTTC. It yields the protein CASSETGGSGANVLTF.

The V and J genes are TRBV29-1 and TRBJ2-1; TRBD2 matches 11 bases. This CDR3 comprises 16 residues. Germline V gene lookup returns CDR1 SQVTM and CDR2 ANQGSEA. V gave up 6 bases and J gave up 7 bases; unmatched junction bases: 14. The CDR3, as DNA: TGCAGCGTCATAGACACCCTTCGACTAGCGGGGAATGAGCAGTTCTTC. Amino acid sequence: CSVIDTLRLAGNEQFF.

This clone was seen a single time. The chain carries TRBV5-8 and TRBJ1-2; D is possibly TRBD1 (6 bases). Trimming pared 4 bases from V and 6 bases from J, leaving 13 bases between. The CDR3 runs 13 residues. Germline V gene lookup returns CDR1 SGHTS and CDR2 YDEGEE. The CDR3 region has the DNA TGTGCCAGCAGCCGTACGACAGGAAATGGCTACACCTTC. Translation: CASSRTTGNGYTF.

This clone counts as medium-sized. The chain recombines TRBV19 with TRBJ2-7, with 7 bases lining up with TRBD2. The CDR3 loop spans 15 amino acids. Per the germline V gene, CDR1 is LNHDA and CDR2 is SQIVND (reference sequence). The ends lost 5 bases at V and 5 bases at J; junction bases unmatched: 12. The CDR3, as DNA: TGTGCCAGTAGTGCGGCGGGAGCGAAACCGGACGAGCAGTACTTC. Translated, it gives CASSAAGAKPDEQYF.

This sequence joins TRBV10-3 and TRBJ1-1; 8 positions agree with TRBD1. The CDR3 loop spans 18 amino acids. CDR1 ENHRY and CDR2 SYGVKD come from the germline V gene. V gave up 4 bases and J gave up 3 bases; unmatched junction bases: 16. In DNA form, the CDR3 reads TGTGCCATCAGTGGAGTTCACGGGACAGGCCTTGGGGACACTGAAGCTTTCTTT. It translates to CAISGVHGTGLGDTEAFF.

This chain connects TRBV7-2 to TRBJ1-5, with 8 bases lining up with TRBD1. The germline gives CDR1 SGHTA, CDR2 FQGNSA. V shed 1 base, J shed 6 bases, and the junction held 8 bases outside the gene matches. There are 16 residues in the CDR3. Here the CDR3 reads CASSLGLGQGGQPQHF. The CDR3 DNA is TGTGCCAGCAGCTTAGGCTTAGGACAGGGTGGTCAGCCCCAGCATTTT.

This clone was observed a few times. The chain joins TRBV29-1 to TRBJ1-4, with 8 bases matching TRBD1. V was pared by 6 bases and J by 2 bases, with 5 bases of the junction left unmatched. The CDR3 has 14 amino acids. From germline, CDR1 is SQVTM and CDR2 ANQGSEA. The CDR3 DNA reads TGCAGCGTACAGGGACAGGCGACTAATGAAAAACTGTTTTTT. Its translation is CSVQGQATNEKLFF.

The gene calls are TRBV14 and TRBJ2-2, with a possible D match to TRBD1 (6 bases). Germline V gene data show CDR1 as SGHDN and CDR2 as FVKESK. With 0 bases removed from V and 0 bases from J, the gap between germline ends came to 11 bases. The CDR3 is 17 amino acids. CDR3 amino acids: CASSQDYRAPNTGELFF. In DNA form, the CDR3 reads TGTGCCAGCAGCCAAGATTACAGGGCCCCGAACACCGGGGAGCTGTTTTTT.

The gene calls are TRBV5-1 and TRBJ1-1; D perhaps matches TRBD1 (6 bases). Trimming removed 4 bases from V and 0 bases from J, with 25 bases in between. CDR1 and CDR2 from the germline V gene are SGHRS and YFSETQ. This CDR3 comprises 19 residues. CDR3 in DNA: TGCGCCAGCAGCCCGATAGGGGGGGGTTGGAAACTTATGAACACTGAAGCTTTCTTT. Translation: CASSPIGGGWKLMNTEAFF.

This chain links TRBV7-6 with TRBJ2-7; 8 nucleotides align to TRBD1. Germline-derived CDR1 and CDR2 are SGHVS and FNYEAQ. J was trimmed by 5 bases and V by 2 bases; bases with no gene match: 2. This CDR3 is 13 amino acids long. CDR3: CASSLQGAHEQYF. For the CDR3, the DNA is TGTGCCAGCAGCTTACAGGGGGCCCACGAGCAGTACTTC.